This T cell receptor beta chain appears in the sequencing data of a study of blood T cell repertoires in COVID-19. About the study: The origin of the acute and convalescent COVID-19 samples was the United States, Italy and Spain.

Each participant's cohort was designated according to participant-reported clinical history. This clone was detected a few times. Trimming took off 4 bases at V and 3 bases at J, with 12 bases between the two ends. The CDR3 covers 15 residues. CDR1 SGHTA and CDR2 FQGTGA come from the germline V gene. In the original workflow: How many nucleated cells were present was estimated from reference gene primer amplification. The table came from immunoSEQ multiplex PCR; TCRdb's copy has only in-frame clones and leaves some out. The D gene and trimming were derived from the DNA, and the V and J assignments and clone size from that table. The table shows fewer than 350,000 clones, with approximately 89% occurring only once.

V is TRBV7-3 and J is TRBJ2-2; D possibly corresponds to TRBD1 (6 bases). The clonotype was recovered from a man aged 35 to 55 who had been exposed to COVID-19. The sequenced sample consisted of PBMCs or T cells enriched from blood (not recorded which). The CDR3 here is CASSSTGMDTGELFF. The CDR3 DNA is TGTGCCAGCAGCTCTACAGGGATGGACACCGGGGAGCTGTTTTTT.